This entry lists 8 T cell receptor beta chains sequenced from one sample in a study of shared clonotypes between healthy human individuals. TCRdb keeps only in-frame clones here, not all; method: immunoSEQ multiplex PCR. The data show over a million clones, with roughly 80% seen just once and about 1.5% held by the top ten. The sample comprised memory CD4+ T cells sorted from blood. Subset denoted: CD45RA-negative fraction. The receptor set was obtained from a man between 18 and 35 years old in good health.

The chain is built from TRBV6-6 and TRBJ1-1; 8 bases are shared with TRBD1. With V trimmed by 6 bases and J by 5 bases, 5 bases remained unmatched. The CDR3 spans 13 residues. Germline CDR1 and CDR2: MNHNY and SVGAGI (reference sequence). The CDR3 coding sequence is TGTGCCAGCAGCCAAACAGGGGGTACTGAAGCTTTCTTT. Translated, it gives CASSQTGGTEAFF.

The J gene is TRBJ2-5, the V gene TRBV5-8; D is ambiguous. The germline V and J ends were trimmed by 1 base and 0 bases, with 7 bases remaining between them. The germline CDR1 and CDR2 sequences are SGHTS and YDEGEE. The CDR3 contains 14 residues. The DNA for the CDR3 is TGTGCCAGCAGCTTGACTGGGGACCAAGAGACCCAGTACTTC. Protein: CASSLTGDQETQYF.

The CDR3 sequence is CASSPTGRSPRNTEAFF. The CDR3 coding sequence is TGTGCCAGCAGCCCTACGGGAAGGTCTCCGAGGAACACTGAAGCTTTCTTT. The chain combines TRBV7-2 with TRBJ1-1; D remains unclear. Germline loops: CDR1 SGHTA, CDR2 FQGNSA. V shed 5 bases and J shed 1 base, with 20 bases lying between them. The CDR3 runs 17 residues.

V and J are TRBV10-2 and TRBJ2-3; D not resolved. Germline CDR1 WSHSY, CDR2 SAAADI. Trimming took 3 bases from V and 0 from J, leaving 7 bases between them. The CDR3 has 14 amino acids. CDR3 sequence: CASSEQTSTDTQYF. The CDR3 nucleotides are TGCGCCAGCAGTGAACAGACTAGCACAGATACGCAGTATTTT.

The genes are TRBV5-4 and TRBJ2-3; 11 bases map to TRBD2. This CDR3 region has 18 residues. Trimming took 5 bases from V and 2 from J; bases not matched to a gene: 13. Germline values: CDR1 SGHNT, CDR2 YYREEE (reference sequence). Written as DNA, the CDR3 is TGTGCCAGCAGTTCTTATTCACTAGCGGGGGTCTTCACAGATACGCAGTATTTT. This translates into CASSSYSLAGVFTDTQYF.

This sequence joins TRBV5-1 and TRBJ1-6; possible D gene TRBD1, 6 bases. The CDR3 is 16 residues long. Trimming left V 0 bases short and J 6 bases short, with 13 bases between. Germline lookup yields CDR1 SGHRS and CDR2 YFSETQ. CDR3: CASSLERQDLNSPLHF. In DNA, the CDR3 is TGCGCCAGCAGCTTGGAGAGACAGGACCTTAATTCACCCCTCCACTTT.

Written as DNA, the CDR3 is TGTGCCAGTAGTATAGATACAGGGACCACAGATACGCAGTATTTT. Translation: CASSIDTGTTDTQYF. This chain connects TRBV19 to TRBJ2-3; TRBD1 is a possible D gene (6 bases). Germline lookup yields CDR1 LNHDA and CDR2 SQIVND (reference sequence). The CDR3 contains 15 residues. Trimming left V 0 bases short and J 2 bases short, with 9 bases between.

This rearrangement joins TRBV5-6 to TRBJ2-3; weak D call: TRBD2 (6 bases). The length of the CDR3 is 16 residues. In germline, CDR1 is SGHDT, CDR2 YYEEEE. Between the trimmed V and J ends, which lost 5 bases and 5 bases, there was a span of 21 bases. For the CDR3, the DNA is TGTGCCAGCAGTTCAGGACTAAAGAGCTTTTTAGATACGCAGTATTTT. Residues: CASSSGLKSFLDTQYF.